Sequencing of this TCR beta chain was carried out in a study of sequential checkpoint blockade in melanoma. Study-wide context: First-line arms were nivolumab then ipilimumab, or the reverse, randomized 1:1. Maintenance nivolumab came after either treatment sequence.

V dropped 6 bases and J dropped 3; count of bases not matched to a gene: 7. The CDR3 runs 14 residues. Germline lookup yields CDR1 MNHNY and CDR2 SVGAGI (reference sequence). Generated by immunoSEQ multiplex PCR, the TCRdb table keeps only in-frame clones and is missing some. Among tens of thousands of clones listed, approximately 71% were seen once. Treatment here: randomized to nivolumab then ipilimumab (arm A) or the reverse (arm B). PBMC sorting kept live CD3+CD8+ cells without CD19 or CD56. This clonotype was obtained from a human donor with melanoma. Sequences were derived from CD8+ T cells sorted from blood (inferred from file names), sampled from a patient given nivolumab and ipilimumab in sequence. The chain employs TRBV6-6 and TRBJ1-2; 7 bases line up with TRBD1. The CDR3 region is CASSRQGRDYGYTF. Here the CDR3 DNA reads TGTGCCAGCAGCAGACAGGGCCGTGACTATGGCTACACCTTC.